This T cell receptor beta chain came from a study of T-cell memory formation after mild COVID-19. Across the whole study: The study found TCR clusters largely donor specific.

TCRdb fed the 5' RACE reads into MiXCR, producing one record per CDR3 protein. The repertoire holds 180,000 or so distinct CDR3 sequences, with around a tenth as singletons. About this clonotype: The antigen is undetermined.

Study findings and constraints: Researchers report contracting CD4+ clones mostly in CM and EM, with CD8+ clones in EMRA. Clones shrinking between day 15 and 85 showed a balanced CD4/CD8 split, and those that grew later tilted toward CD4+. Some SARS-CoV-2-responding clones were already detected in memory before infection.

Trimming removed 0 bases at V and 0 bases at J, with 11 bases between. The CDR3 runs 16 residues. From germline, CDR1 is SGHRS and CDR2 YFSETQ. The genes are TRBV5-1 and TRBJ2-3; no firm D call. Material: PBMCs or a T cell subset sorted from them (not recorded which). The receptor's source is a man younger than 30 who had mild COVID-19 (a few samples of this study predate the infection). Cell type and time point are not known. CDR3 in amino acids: CASSLAKVASTDTQYF. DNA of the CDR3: TGCGCCAGCAGCTTGGCCAAGGTAGCCAGCACAGATACGCAGTATTTT.